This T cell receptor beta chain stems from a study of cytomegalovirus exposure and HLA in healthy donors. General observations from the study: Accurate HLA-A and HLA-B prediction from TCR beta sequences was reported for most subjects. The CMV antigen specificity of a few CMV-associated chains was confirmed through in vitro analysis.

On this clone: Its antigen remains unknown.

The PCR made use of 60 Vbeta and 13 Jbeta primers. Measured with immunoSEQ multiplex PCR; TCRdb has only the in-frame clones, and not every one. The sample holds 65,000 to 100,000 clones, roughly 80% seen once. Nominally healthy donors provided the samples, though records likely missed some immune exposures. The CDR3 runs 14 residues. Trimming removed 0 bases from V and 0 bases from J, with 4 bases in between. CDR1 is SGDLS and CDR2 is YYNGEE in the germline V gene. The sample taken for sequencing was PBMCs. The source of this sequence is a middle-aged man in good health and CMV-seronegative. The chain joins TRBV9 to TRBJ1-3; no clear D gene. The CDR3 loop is CASSVELSGNTIYF. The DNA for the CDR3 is TGTGCCAGCAGCGTAGAACTCTCTGGAAACACCATATATTTT.